The clone carrying this T cell receptor beta chain appeared a few times. Germline CDR1 SGHTA, CDR2 FQGNSA. The V gene lost 5 bases and the J gene lost 1 base, with 8 bases spanning the gap. The CDR3 extends over 14 amino acids. The data are from a study of blood T cells in healthy people across ages. Through a sample-barcoded 5' primer and a J-beta primer mix, a second PCR was run for about 6 to 11 cycles. From the 5' RACE reads, TCRdb called clonotypes with MiXCR, one entry per CDR3 protein. The sample holds around 1,100,000 distinct CDR3 sequences, 35% to 45% seen once. The chain employs TRBV7-2 and TRBJ2-2; tentative D call: TRBD2 (5 bases). The receptor's source is a man between 18 and 35 years old in good health. Input material: blood. CDR3 DNA: TGTGCCAGCAGCCCACTAGGGAACACCGGGGAGCTGTTTTTT. Protein product: CASSPLGNTGELFF.